One sample yielded the 32 T cell receptor beta chains listed below, sequenced in a study of tumor-infiltrating lymphocytes in primary liver carcinoma. Blood RNA originated from unsorted whole blood, with germline DNA additionally extracted. Reverse transcription of around 0.45 ug total RNA with a constant-region primer produced TCR beta cDNA. Nested multiplex PCR, run for three rounds with slightly modified ARM-PCR, yielded TCR beta libraries. Investigators reported that the first two PCR rounds, at 10 cycles each, used TRBV1-TRBV30 forward primers with a C-beta reverse primer. TCRdb used MiXCR to reprocess the multiplex PCR reads, holding one entry per CDR3 protein. The table includes around 170,000 distinct CDR3 sequences, about 60% detected once. Sequenced sample: peripheral blood. All receptors come from a middle-aged man with primary liver carcinoma and hepatitis B virus infection.

The chain joins TRBV7-8 to TRBJ2-3; D ambiguous. CDR1 and CDR2 from the germline V gene are SGHVS and FQNEAQ. Trimming stripped 4 bases from V and 4 bases from J, with 18 bases between. This CDR3 is built from 16 residues. In nucleotides, the CDR3 is TGTGCCAGCAGCTCCAAAATAAGGCTCAGCGCAGATACGCAGTATTTT. As protein: CASSSKIRLSADTQYF.

This sequence joins TRBV6-5 and TRBJ2-6; D is uncertain. Germline V gives CDR1 MNHEY, CDR2 SVGAGI. V was shortened by 10 bases and J by 0 bases, with 16 bases between the two germline ends. This CDR3 comprises 16 residues. For the CDR3, the DNA is TGTGCCACCTTTGGGATGCGAGACTCTGGGGCCAACGTCCTGACTTTC. Translation gives CATFGMRDSGANVLTF.

This clonotype was seen only a few times. The germline gene is not matched at one end of the junction; a read error may be the cause. The chain couples TRBV5-6 to TRBJ2-2, with D possibly being TRBD2 (5 bases). This CDR3 has 13 residues. Germline lookup yields CDR1 SGHDT and CDR2 YYEEEE. DNA of the CDR3: TGTGCCAGCAGCTACCTTCTCCACGGGGAGCTGTGTTTT. Protein: CASSYLLHGELCF.

The CDR3 spells CASSSYEGRHYTF. Written as DNA, the CDR3 is TGTGCCAGTAGTTCCTACGAAGGACGCCACTACACCTTC. The J gene is TRBJ1-2, the V gene TRBV19; D gene uncertain. Germline CDR1 LNHDA, CDR2 SQIVND (reference sequence). The CDR3 contains 13 residues. V dropped 5 bases and J dropped 10 bases, with 17 bases sitting between them. The full variable domain, completed using reference TRBV19 and TRBJ1-2, is DGGITQSPKYLFRKEGQNVTLSCEQNLNHDAMYWYRQDPGQGLRLIYYSQIVNDFQKGDIAEGYSVSREKKESFPLTVTSAQKNPTAFYLCASSSYEGRHYTFGSGTRLTVV.

Concerning this clonotype itself: One end of the junction varies from germline; a read error may be responsible. DNA of the CDR3: TGTACCAGCAGGGGCTTTGAGGGGAATGAGCAGTTCTTT. Encoded protein: CTSRGFEGNEQFF. The chain employs TRBV6-1 and TRBJ2-1; D is possibly TRBD1 (6 bases). Per germline, CDR1 MNHNS and CDR2 SASEGT. The CDR3 has 13 amino acids.

The chain couples TRBV7-9 to TRBJ2-3, with 10 bases matching TRBD1. The CDR3 loop spans 15 amino acids. V gave up 4 bases and J gave up 2 bases; unmatched junction bases: 3. The germline V gene encodes CDR1 SEHNR and CDR2 FQNEAQ (reference sequence). Written as DNA, the CDR3 is TGTGCCAGCAGCTCGGGACAGGGGAACACAGATACGCAGTATTTT. It translates to CASSSGQGNTDTQYF.

The chain combines TRBV11-2 with TRBJ1-6, with a possible D match to TRBD1 (6 bases). The CDR3 is made up of 16 amino acids. Germline V CDR1 and CDR2: SGHAT, FQNNGV. V was clipped by 3 bases and J by 10 bases, with 19 bases between them. The CDR3 here is CASSLWGGPEASPLHF. As DNA, the CDR3 is TGTGCCAGCAGCTTGTGGGGGGGCCCGGAGGCCTCACCCCTCCACTTT.

The chain has TRBV10-2 and TRBJ2-5; 9 bases agree with TRBD1. Germline CDR1 and CDR2: WSHSY and SAAADI. The J segment lost 2 bases and the V segment lost 5 bases, leaving 9 bases of the junction unmatched. CDR3 length equals 16 residues. This chain's CDR3 is CASSKDGTGYQETQYF. The CDR3 DNA sequence: TGCGCCAGCAGTAAGGATGGGACAGGGTATCAAGAGACCCAGTACTTC.

V and J are TRBV11-3 and TRBJ2-2, with D possibly matching TRBD1 (6 bases). Germline V gives CDR1 SGHNT, CDR2 YENEEA. V lost 6 bases and J lost 6, with 14 bases in between. The CDR3 consists of 14 residues. CDR3 loop: CASRPPGEAGELFF. CDR3 nucleotides: TGTGCCAGCAGACCCCCAGGGGAAGCCGGGGAGCTGTTTTTT.

The chain is built from TRBV2 and TRBJ2-1, with TRBD1 as a possible D gene (6 bases). Germline CDR1 SNHLY, CDR2 FYNNEI. V was clipped by 4 bases and J by 8 bases, with 12 bases between them. This CDR3 is built from 13 residues. DNA for the CDR3: TGTGCCAGCAGTGTCACAGGGCCGGATGAGCAGTTCTTC. Encoded protein: CASSVTGPDEQFF.

The table lists this clonotype with a few counts. The V call is TRBV10-3, the J call TRBJ2-7; the match to TRBD2 covers 11 bases. Germline CDR1 and CDR2: ENHRY and SYGVKD. V lost 4 bases and J lost 2; bases outside the gene matches: 1. CDR3 length: 14 amino acids. CDR3 in DNA: TGTGCCATCAGTGCTAGCGGGAGGCCCTACGAGCAGTACTTC. Its translation is CAISASGRPYEQYF.

This clonotype was seen ten or more times. V is TRBV11-2 and J is TRBJ1-5, with TRBD1 as a possible D gene (6 bases). Trimming left V 5 bases short and J 1 base short, with 15 bases between. This CDR3 is built from 16 residues. Germline CDR1 SGHAT, CDR2 FQNNGV. CDR3 bases: TGTGCCAGCAGCCCATGGGGGGGCGGGAGCAATCAGCCCCAGCATTTT. This encodes CASSPWGGGSNQPQHF.

For this clonotype: The CDR3 end shows no conserved phenylalanine or tryptophan, and so a read error is likely. This chain connects TRBV6-2 or TRBV6-3 to TRBJ2-1, with TRBD1 matching over 7 bases. The CDR3 is 13 residues long. After removal of 5 bases from V and 8 bases from J, the junction contained 6 bases not matched to a gene. Germline CDR1 and CDR2: MNHEY and SVGEGT. CDR3 nucleotide sequence: TGTGCCAGCAGTGCCGGGACAGTCCATGAGCAGTTCCCC. It codes for CASSAGTVHEQFP.

The chain recombines TRBV5-6 with TRBJ1-5; the D is unclear. Per germline, CDR1 SGHDT and CDR2 YYEEEE. This CDR3 has 14 amino acids. Deletions cut 3 bases from V and 4 bases from J, with 11 bases between. The CDR3 DNA is TGTGCCAGCAGCTCAGGCTCTGCAAATCAGCCCCAGCATTTT. It yields the protein CASSSGSANQPQHF.

A word on this clonotype: Since a much larger clone is just one base distant, this may be a read error. This sequence joins TRBV11-3 and TRBJ2-7; D might be TRBD2 (6 bases). Trimming removed 5 bases at V and 9 bases at J, with 20 bases between. CDR3 size: 14 residues. Germline V gene data show CDR1 as SGHNT and CDR2 as YENEEA. This CDR3 is CASSRDSASPRQYF. The CDR3 region has the DNA TGTGCCAGCAGCCGGGACTCCGCCTCCCCTCGGCAGTACTTC.

This clonotype was detected once. A much larger clonotype is one base distant, so this may be a read error. The chain employs TRBV6-5 and TRBJ2-7; D is possibly TRBD2 (5 bases). CDR3 length equals 12 residues. CDR1 and CDR2 from the germline V gene are MNHEY and SVGAGI. The CDR3 bases are TGTGCCAGCGGAGCTAGCCCCTACGATCAGTACTTC. This gives the protein CASGASPYDQYF.

This clonotype appeared a few times. This chain links TRBV30 with TRBJ1-6, with D uncertain. CDR1 and CDR2 (germline): GTSNPN, SVGIG (reference sequence). The CDR3 loop spans 14 amino acids. Trimming pared 1 base from V and 7 bases from J, leaving 11 bases between. DNA of the CDR3: TGTGCCTGGAGTGGACCGGGAGGCAATTCACCCCTCCACTTT. Translated: CAWSGPGGNSPLHF. Supplemented by reference TRBV30 and TRBJ1-6, the full variable domain reads SQTIHQWPATLVQPVGSPLSLECTVEGTSNPNLYWYRQAAGRGLQLLFYSVGIGQISSEVPQNLSASRPQDRQFILSSKKLLLSDSGFYLCAWSGPGGNSPLHFGNGTRLTVT.

V and J are TRBV6-1 and TRBJ1-6; D is ambiguous. The CDR3 loop spans 14 amino acids. Germline CDR1 reads MNHNS; CDR2 reads SASEGT. V lost 6 bases, J lost 5 bases, and 11 bases lay in between. The CDR3 reads CASRPTQNNSPLHF. DNA for the CDR3: TGTGCCAGCAGACCCACACAGAATAATTCACCCCTCCACTTT.

This clonotype has only a few counts. The chain joins TRBV29-1 to TRBJ1-4; D is unclear. The CDR3 spans 13 residues. From germline, CDR1 is SQVTM and CDR2 ANQGSEA. The V end lost 6 bases, the J end lost 2 bases, and 10 bases lay between the germline ends. The CDR3 region has the DNA TGCAGCGTCCAGCGGGGTACTAATGAAAAACTGTTTTTT. It encodes CSVQRGTNEKLFF.

Remarks on this clonotype: A much larger clone differs by one base, so this may be a read error. The chain uses TRBV10-3 and TRBJ2-7; D is undetermined. This CDR3 is built from 12 residues. From germline, CDR1 is ENHRY and CDR2 SYGVKD. CDR3 coding DNA: TGTGCCATCGGTATCCAATTATACGAGCATTACTTC. Its translation is CAIGIQLYEHYF.

Comment on this clonotype: The CDR3 end shows no conserved phenylalanine or tryptophan, and so a read error is likely. The chain is built from TRBV11-2 and TRBJ2-2, with a tentative D call TRBD2 (7 bases). CDR1 SGHAT and CDR2 FQNNGV come from the germline V gene. The ends were cut back, 5 bases at V and 10 bases at J, with 20 bases in the middle. The CDR3 runs to 15 residues. The CDR3 region is CASSQQGLKAEELFS. In nucleotides, the CDR3 is TGTGCCAGCAGCCAACAGGGACTAAAAGCCGAGGAGCTGTTTTCT.

This clonotype has ten or more counts. The CDR3 DNA follows: TGTGCCAGCAGTTACTCGCTTGGGGCCCCGGGACAGCCCCAGCATTTT. Its protein is CASSYSLGAPGQPQHF. J is TRBJ1-5 and V is TRBV6-6; D is possibly TRBD1 (5 bases). The V end lost 0 bases, the J end lost 7 bases, and 16 bases lay between the germline ends. CDR1 is MNHNY, CDR2 SVGAGI, per germline (reference sequence). The CDR3 extends over 16 amino acids.

This clonotype has more than one count but fewer than ten. Germline and junction disagree at one end, which may indicate a read error. The rearrangement uses TRBV29-1 and TRBJ2-1, with D possibly TRBD1 on 6 matching bases. The CDR3 is 12 amino acids. CDR1 and CDR2 from the germline V gene are SQVTM and ANQGSEA. Here the CDR3 DNA reads TGCAGCGTCGCGACAGGATACAATGGGCAGTTCTTC. This encodes CSVATGYNGQFF.

Comments on this clonotype: A much larger clonotype is one base distant, so this may be a read error. The chain joins TRBV6-2 or TRBV6-3 to TRBJ2-3; 8 nucleotides match TRBD1. V lost 2 bases and J lost 5; bases outside the gene matches: 9. Germline CDR1 MNHEY, CDR2 SVGEGT. There are 16 residues in the CDR3. CDR3 DNA sequence: TGTGCCAGCAGTTACCCCGACAGGGGTGACCAAGATACGCAGTATTTT. This sequence encodes CASSYPDRGDQDTQYF.

The V call is TRBV29-1, the J call TRBJ2-7; D tentatively reads TRBD1 or TRBD2 (5 bases each). This CDR3 has 11 amino acids. CDR1 is SQVTM and CDR2 is ANQGSEA in the germline V gene. The CDR3 bases are TGCAGGGTCCTGTCGGGGCATCTGGAGTACTTC. This gives the protein CRVLSGHLEYF.

Turning to this clonotype: A much larger clone lies one base from this, so it may be a read error. The chain carries TRBV29-1 and TRBJ2-1; 9 nucleotides agree with TRBD2. CDR1 SQVTM and CDR2 ANQGSEA come from the germline V gene. The CDR3 sequence is 14 residues long. The CDR3 loop is CSVPSGVVYDEQFF. The DNA for the CDR3 is TGCAGCGTCCCTAGCGGGGTGGTCTACGATGAGCAGTTCTTC.

J is TRBJ2-5 and V is TRBV7-9, with 7 bases matching TRBD1. CDR1 and CDR2 (germline): SEHNR, FQNEAQ (reference sequence). The CDR3 sequence is 14 residues long. With 5 bases clipped from V and 5 bases from J, the junction kept 8 bases outside the gene matches. The DNA for the CDR3 is TGTGCCAGCAGCAAGGGACAGAGACATGAGACCCAGTACTTC. Translating gives CASSKGQRHETQYF.

About this clonotype itself: A much larger clone lies one base from this, so it may be a read error. The rearrangement joins TRBV11-3 to TRBJ1-1; D is possibly TRBD1 (5 bases). The germline V gene encodes CDR1 SGHNT and CDR2 YENEEA. The CDR3 length is 15 residues. The CDR3 region is CTSSLSQGSNTEAFF. CDR3 nucleotides: TGTACCAGCAGCTTATCCCAGGGCAGTAACACTGAAGCTTTCTTT. The full variable domain, in which reference TRBV11-3 and TRBJ1-1 provide the parts outside the CDR3, is EAGVVQSPRYKIIEKKQPVAFWCNPISGHNTLYWYLQNLGQGPELLIRYENEEAVDDSQLPKDRFSAERLKGVDSTLKIQPAELGDSAVYLCTSSLSQGSNTEAFFGQGTRLTVV.

The rearrangement joins TRBV7-9 to TRBJ2-7; possibly TRBD1 for D (6 bases). This CDR3 region has 13 residues. Germline V lookup: CDR1 SEHNR, CDR2 FQNEAQ (reference sequence). V dropped 0 bases and J dropped 5 bases, with 8 bases sitting between them. The CDR3 coding sequence is TGTGCCAGCAGCTTAGCAAAGGGGGACGAGCAGTACTTC. Residues: CASSLAKGDEQYF.

The CDR3 coding sequence is TGTGCCAGCAGTCCGGGGACAGGGGGCGGCGAGACCCAGTACTTC. It codes for CASSPGTGGGETQYF. V gene TRBV12-3 or TRBV12-4 combines with J gene TRBJ2-5; TRBD1 agrees at 12 bases. The CDR3 covers 15 residues. After removal of 5 bases from V and 5 bases from J, the junction contained 6 bases not matched to a gene.

Regarding this clonotype: Relative to the germline gene, one junction end is altered; a read error may explain this. The rearrangement joins TRBV6-6 to TRBJ1-5, with D perhaps matching TRBD1 (5 bases). Germline CDR1 is MNHNY and CDR2 is SVGAGI (reference sequence). The CDR3 contains 15 residues. CDR3 residues: CASSDTGGRGQPQLF. The CDR3 DNA sequence: TGTGCCAGCAGTGATACGGGGGGTAGGGGTCAGCCCCAGCTTTTT.

The V call is TRBV5-5, the J call TRBJ1-1; 7 bases align to TRBD1. The trim removed 2 bases at V and 2 bases at J, leaving 9 bases unmatched. This CDR3 spans 16 amino acids. CDR1 and CDR2 (germline): SGHKS, YYEKEE (reference sequence). CDR3 loop: CASSLPTGTLNTEAFF. CDR3 DNA sequence: TGTGCCAGCAGCTTACCGACAGGGACACTAAACACTGAAGCTTTCTTT.